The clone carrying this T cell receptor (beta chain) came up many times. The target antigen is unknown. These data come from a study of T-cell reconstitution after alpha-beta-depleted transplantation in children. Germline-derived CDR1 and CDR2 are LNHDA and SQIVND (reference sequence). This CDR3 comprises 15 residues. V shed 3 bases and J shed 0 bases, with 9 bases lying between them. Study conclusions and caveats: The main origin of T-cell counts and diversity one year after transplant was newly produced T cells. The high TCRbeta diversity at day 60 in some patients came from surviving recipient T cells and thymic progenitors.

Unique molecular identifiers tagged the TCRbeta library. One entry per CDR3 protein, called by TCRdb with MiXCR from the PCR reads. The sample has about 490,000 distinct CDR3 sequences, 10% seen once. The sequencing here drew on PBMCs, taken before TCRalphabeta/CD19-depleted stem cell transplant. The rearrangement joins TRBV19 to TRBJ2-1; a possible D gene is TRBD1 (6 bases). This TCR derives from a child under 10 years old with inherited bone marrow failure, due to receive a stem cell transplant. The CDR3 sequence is CASSMGARSYNEQFF. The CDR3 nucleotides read TGTGCCAGTAGTATGGGGGCGCGCTCCTACAATGAGCAGTTCTTC.